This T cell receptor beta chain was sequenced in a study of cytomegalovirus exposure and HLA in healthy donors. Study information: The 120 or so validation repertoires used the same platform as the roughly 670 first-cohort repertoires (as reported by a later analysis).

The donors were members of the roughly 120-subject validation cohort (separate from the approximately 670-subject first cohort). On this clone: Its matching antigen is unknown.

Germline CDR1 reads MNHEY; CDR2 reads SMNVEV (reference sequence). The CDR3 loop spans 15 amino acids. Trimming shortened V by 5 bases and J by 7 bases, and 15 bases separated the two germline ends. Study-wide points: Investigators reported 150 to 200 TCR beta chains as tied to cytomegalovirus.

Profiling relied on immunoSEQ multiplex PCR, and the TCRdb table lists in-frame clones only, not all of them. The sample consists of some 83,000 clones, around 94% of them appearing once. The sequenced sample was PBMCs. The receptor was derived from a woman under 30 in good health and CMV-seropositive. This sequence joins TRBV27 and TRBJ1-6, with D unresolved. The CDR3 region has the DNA TGTGCCAGCAGTCCCCGAGCGGGGTCGAATTCACCCCTCCACTTT. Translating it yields CASSPRAGSNSPLHF.